Shown below are 4 T cell receptor beta chains from a single sample sequenced in a study of blood T cell repertoires in COVID-19. The repertoire was sequenced with immunoSEQ multiplex PCR; TCRdb's copy has only in-frame clones and lacks some. This sample has 100,000 to 150,000 clones; about 89% occur once, and the top ten carry less than 20%. Specimen: peripheral blood. All receptors come from a man in his forties or fifties with active or convalescent COVID-19.

V gene TRBV27 combines with J gene TRBJ2-7; 10 nucleotides line up with TRBD1. This CDR3 has 14 residues. With 2 bases clipped from V and 4 bases from J, the junction kept 2 bases outside the gene matches. Germline CDR1 reads MNHEY; CDR2 reads SMNVEV (reference sequence). This CDR3 is CASSLRQGAYEQYF. CDR3 bases: TGTGCCAGCAGTTTAAGACAGGGGGCTTACGAGCAGTACTTC.

This chain connects TRBV18 to TRBJ2-5, with a tentative D call TRBD2 (6 bases). This CDR3 has 16 residues. Trimming shortened V by 3 bases and J by 2 bases, and 16 bases separated the two germline ends. CDR1 KGHSH and CDR2 LQKENI come from the germline V gene. The CDR3 region is CASSPTWGGGQETQYF. CDR3 nucleotide sequence: TGTGCCAGCTCACCCACATGGGGAGGAGGACAAGAGACCCAGTACTTC.

The sample holds a few counts of this clone. V usage is TRBV28 and J usage is TRBJ2-5; D not resolved. V lost 3 bases to trimming and J lost 5 bases, with 10 bases between them. From germline, CDR1 is MDHEN and CDR2 SYDVKM. The CDR3 totals 13 residues. CDR3 in DNA: TGTGCCAGCAGTTTCGGCGGTTTGGAGACCCAGTACTTC. Translated, it gives CASSFGGLETQYF.

The rearrangement uses TRBV29-1 and TRBJ1-2, with D perhaps TRBD1 (6 bases). CDR3 length: 13 residues. CDR1 is SQVTM, CDR2 ANQGSEA, per germline. Deletions cut 5 bases from V and 1 base from J, with 11 bases between. The CDR3 bases are TGCAGCGTTTTCAGGGGCGATAACTATGGCTACACCTTC. Translating it yields CSVFRGDNYGYTF.